This T cell receptor (beta chain) emerged from a study of a mutant IDH1 vaccine in newly diagnosed glioma. Findings and limits, study-wide: Changes in top peripheral clonotypes did not appear linked to pseudoprogression. Vaccination induced immune responses in roughly 93% of patients.

To note about this clone: Its antigen is undetermined.

The time point denotes: baseline, week 1 (first vaccination visit). Noted treatment: pre-vaccination baseline after standard-of-care therapy. V shed 4 bases, J shed 9 bases, and the junction held 4 bases outside the gene matches. Germline lookup yields CDR1 MNHNS and CDR2 SASEGT. This CDR3 is built from 13 residues. This table comes from immunoSEQ multiplex PCR, and its TCRdb copy is limited to in-frame clones, with some not included. The table has 85,000 to 100,000 clones, roughly 78% seen once. The TCR sequence derives from a man aged 40-49 years with glioma. The source was PBMCs, collected from a glioma patient treated with radiotherapy, temozolomide or both. The V call is TRBV6-1, the J call TRBJ2-1, with 9 bases aligning to TRBD2. CDR3: CASSGLAGAEQFF. CDR3 DNA: TGTGCCAGCAGTGGATTAGCGGGGGCTGAGCAGTTCTTC.